These 14 T cell receptor beta chains share one sample of origin, sequenced in a study of blood T cell repertoires in COVID-19. The table came from immunoSEQ multiplex PCR; TCRdb's copy has only in-frame clones and leaves some out. Among around 63,000 clones listed, roughly 88% were seen once. Input material: peripheral blood. These receptors originate from a man aged 45-65 years with active COVID-19.

This clone was seen once. The chain is built from TRBV4-3 and TRBJ2-3; 8 bases are shared with TRBD1. This CDR3 has 15 amino acids. V gave up 1 base and J gave up 10 bases; unmatched junction bases: 10. Germline V CDR1 and CDR2: LGHNA, YSLEER. CDR3 in amino acids: CASSQGPTTGVAQYF. The CDR3 coding sequence is TGCGCCAGCAGCCAAGGACCAACGACAGGGGTTGCGCAGTATTTT.

The V call is TRBV5-1, the J call TRBJ2-2; TRBD2 matches 7 bases. Germline lookup yields CDR1 SGHRS and CDR2 YFSETQ. V lost 5 bases to trimming and J lost 0 bases; unmatched junction nucleotides: 1. There are 14 residues in the CDR3. CDR3 DNA: TGCGCCAGCAGTGGACTAGCGAACACCGGGGAGCTGTTTTTT. Its protein is CASSGLANTGELFF.

This clone was observed once. V usage is TRBV4-1 and J usage is TRBJ2-1; possibly TRBD1 for D (6 bases). Trimming took off 4 bases at V and 6 bases at J, with 16 bases between the two ends. The CDR3 is 15 residues long. Per germline, CDR1 MGHRA and CDR2 YSYEKL. The CDR3 reads CASSLSMGAGNEQFF. The CDR3 DNA is TGCGCCAGCAGCCTTTCTATGGGGGCCGGCAATGAGCAGTTCTTC.

This chain links TRBV27 with TRBJ2-1; 7 bases match TRBD2. The CDR3 contains 16 residues. Germline lookup yields CDR1 MNHEY and CDR2 SMNVEV (reference sequence). Trimming took 5 bases from V and 10 from J; bases not matched to a gene: 17. CDR3 amino acids: CASSPRTSLKLGEQFF. The CDR3 DNA sequence: TGTGCCAGCAGTCCCCGGACTAGTTTAAAACTTGGCGAGCAGTTCTTC.

The rearrangement joins TRBV7-3 to TRBJ1-1; TRBD1 agrees at 7 bases. There are 15 residues in the CDR3. The V segment lost 1 base and the J segment 4 bases; nucleotides outside the gene matches: 6. Germline assignment: CDR1 SGHTA and CDR2 FQGTGA. The CDR3 DNA sequence: TGTGCCAGCAGCTTAATGACAGGGATCGGCACTGAAGCTTTCTTT. It specifies CASSLMTGIGTEAFF.

This chain links TRBV30 with TRBJ2-5; maybe TRBD2 (5 bases). Germline CDR1 is GTSNPN and CDR2 is SVGIG (reference sequence). The CDR3 covers 13 residues. Trimming took off 2 bases at V and 1 base at J, with 8 bases between the two ends. CDR3 DNA sequence: TGTGCCTGGAGTTTAACTAGCCAAGAGACCCAGTACTTC. Amino acid sequence: CAWSLTSQETQYF.

The chain uses TRBV12-3 or TRBV12-4 and TRBJ1-1; 8 bases match TRBD1. The junction had 5 bases not matched to a gene; V was cut back by 4 bases and J by 7 bases. The CDR3 contains 13 residues. This CDR3 reads CASSYRGRVEAFF. The CDR3 DNA is TGTGCCAGCAGTTACAGGGGGAGGGTTGAAGCTTTCTTT.

This clone has just a few counts. The J gene is TRBJ1-3, the V gene TRBV7-2, with D tentatively TRBD1 (5 bases). This CDR3 is 16 amino acids long. Per germline, CDR1 SGHTA and CDR2 FQGNSA. V was trimmed by 2 bases and J by 2 bases, leaving 13 bases between them. The CDR3 loop is CASSLFTRGAGNTIYF. CDR3 coding DNA: TGTGCCAGCAGCTTATTTACACGGGGGGCTGGAAACACCATATATTTT.

The genes are TRBV5-1 and TRBJ1-6; 8 bases are a match to TRBD1. CDR3 size: 15 residues. Germline CDR1 reads SGHRS; CDR2 reads YFSETQ. With V trimmed by 0 bases and J by 7 bases, 3 bases remained unmatched. CDR3 sequence (DNA): TGCGCCAGCAGCTTGGAGGGACAGGACAATTCACCCCTCCACTTT. Translated: CASSLEGQDNSPLHF.

The J gene is TRBJ2-3, the V gene TRBV7-9, with D perhaps matching TRBD2 (6 bases). With 2 bases removed from V and 4 bases from J, the gap between germline ends came to 13 bases. The germline V gene encodes CDR1 SEHNR and CDR2 FQNEAQ (reference sequence). This CDR3 spans 15 amino acids. CDR3 in DNA: TGTGCCAGCAGCTTACAACTAGCTGGCGCAGATACGCAGTATTTT. It encodes CASSLQLAGADTQYF.

V usage is TRBV7-2 and J usage is TRBJ2-5; D may be TRBD2 (6 bases). V shed 1 base and J shed 5 bases, with 14 bases lying between them. Germline V CDR1 and CDR2: SGHTA, FQGNSA. CDR3 size: 15 residues. CDR3 DNA: TGTGCCAGCAGCTTAGGGCCGACTAGTGGGGAGACCCAGTACTTC. It translates to CASSLGPTSGETQYF.

This rearrangement joins TRBV10-3 to TRBJ2-7; TRBD2 is a possible D gene (7 bases). Germline values: CDR1 ENHRY, CDR2 SYGVKD. CDR3 size: 16 residues. Between the trimmed V and J ends, which lost 2 bases and 5 bases, there was a span of 19 bases. The CDR3 nucleotides read TGTGCCATCAGTGAGCCGGAGGGAGGGGGTAATGACGAGCAGTACTTC. Translation: CAISEPEGGGNDEQYF.

This clone was seen once. The chain carries TRBV10-3 and TRBJ2-5; 9 bases fit TRBD2. CDR1 and CDR2 (germline): ENHRY, SYGVKD. V was clipped by 4 bases and J by 3 bases; unmatched bases: 9. This CDR3 comprises 16 residues. The CDR3 protein is CAISVKRGVDKETQYF. CDR3 nucleotide sequence: TGTGCCATCAGTGTAAAGCGGGGGGTCGATAAAGAGACCCAGTACTTC.

For the CDR3, the DNA is TGTGCCAGCAGCCCAAATACATACCAGGGGGTTTTCAATCAGCCCCAGCATTTT. Translating it yields CASSPNTYQGVFNQPQHF. The chain uses TRBV6-2 or TRBV6-3 and TRBJ1-5, with TRBD1 identical over 7 bases. CDR3 length: 18 amino acids. V shed 6 bases, J shed 3 bases, and the junction held 17 bases outside the gene matches. Per the germline V gene, CDR1 is MNHEY and CDR2 is SVGEGT.